The 13 T cell receptor beta chains given below trace back to one sample, sequenced in a study of T cell responses to AZD1222 COVID-19 vaccine. Only in-frame clones appear in the TCRdb table, and some are missing; sequencing was by immunoSEQ multiplex PCR. The table has under 150,000 clones, roughly 90% seen once. The material was peripheral blood, obtained 28 days after the second AZD1222 dose. Receptors were obtained from an adult who received the AZD1222 COVID-19 vaccine.

The chain carries TRBV10-3 and TRBJ1-2; 10 nucleotides agree with TRBD1. The CDR3 length is 14 residues. Germline-derived CDR1 and CDR2 are ENHRY and SYGVKD. The ends lost 5 bases at V and 8 bases at J; junction bases unmatched: 8. The CDR3 region is CAISQTGGEGGYTF. As DNA, the CDR3 is TGTGCCATCAGTCAGACAGGGGGCGAAGGGGGCTACACCTTC.

The chain carries TRBV7-2 and TRBJ2-3, with 7 bases aligning to TRBD2. The germline gives CDR1 SGHTA, CDR2 FQGNSA. V lost 5 bases, J lost 5 bases, and 10 bases stayed unmatched. There are 15 residues in the CDR3. The CDR3 reads CASSRAGRAIDTQYF. The DNA for the CDR3 is TGTGCCAGCAGCAGAGCGGGGCGAGCGATAGATACGCAGTATTTT.

V and J are TRBV7-6 and TRBJ2-5; 11 bases fit TRBD2. The junction had 6 bases not matched to a gene; V was cut back by 6 bases and J by 0 bases. CDR1 is SGHVS, CDR2 FNYEAQ, per germline. This CDR3 comprises 16 residues. The CDR3 is CASRPGTSGYQETQYF. CDR3 in DNA: TGTGCCAGCAGACCAGGGACTAGCGGCTACCAAGAGACCCAGTACTTC.

This sequence joins TRBV7-2 and TRBJ2-1, with 9 bases identical to TRBD2. V lost 5 bases, J lost 4 bases, and 6 bases stayed unmatched. Looked up from germline, CDR1 is SGHTA and CDR2 is FQGNSA. The CDR3 consists of 15 residues. CDR3 residues: CASSSAGGRYNEQFF. CDR3 bases: TGTGCCAGCAGCAGCGCGGGGGGGCGGTACAATGAGCAGTTCTTC.

The chain employs TRBV19 and TRBJ1-2; D gene unclear. V dropped 7 bases and J dropped 5 bases, with 14 bases sitting between them. The germline gives CDR1 LNHDA, CDR2 SQIVND (reference sequence). This CDR3 contains 13 residues. CDR3 region: CASNAGNLYGYTF. As DNA, the CDR3 is TGTGCCAGTAACGCGGGGAATTTATATGGCTACACCTTC.

This clone was seen a handful of times. The chain links TRBV28 to TRBJ1-1; D remains ambiguous. Germline CDR1 is MDHEN and CDR2 is SYDVKM. The V end lost 7 bases, the J end lost 0 bases, and 24 bases lay between the germline ends. CDR3 length: 18 amino acids. Written as DNA, the CDR3 is TGTGCCAGCACTCTTAATGGGCTGGGCGTAGCCCTGAACACTGAAGCTTTCTTT. This encodes CASTLNGLGVALNTEAFF. Full variable domain (rest looked up from reference TRBV28 and TRBJ1-1): DVKVTQSSRYLVKRTGEKVFLECVQDMDHENMFWYRQDPGLGLRLIYFSYDVKMKEKGDIPEGYSVSREKKERFSLILESASTNQTSMYLCASTLNGLGVALNTEAFFGQGTRLTVV.

The chain recombines TRBV7-8 with TRBJ1-6; D uncertain. Trimming left V 5 bases short and J 8 bases short, with 16 bases between. This CDR3 contains 15 residues. The germline gives CDR1 SGHVS, CDR2 FQNEAQ. This CDR3 reads CASSARAVLDSPLHF. The CDR3 nucleotides are TGTGCCAGCAGCGCGAGGGCCGTTTTAGATTCACCCCTCCACTTT.

This clone was counted a few times. J is TRBJ1-5 and V is TRBV19, with D possibly TRBD1 on 6 matching bases. Germline V gene sequence: CDR1 LNHDA, CDR2 SQIVND (reference sequence). CDR3 length: 15 amino acids. The V end was cut by 1 base, the J end by 2 bases, with 9 bases between. The CDR3 nucleotides read TGTGCCAGTAGTATAGCAGGGGATGGCAATCAGCCCCAGCATTTT. Protein product: CASSIAGDGNQPQHF.

The chain uses TRBV6-6 and TRBJ1-5; no firm D call. Germline V CDR1 and CDR2: MNHNY, SVGAGI (reference sequence). This CDR3 comprises 11 residues. V was shortened by 5 bases and J by 15 bases, with 14 bases between the two germline ends. DNA of the CDR3: TGTGCCAGCAGTGCCCGCGGGCCCGGGCATTTT. This translates into CASSARGPGHF.

V usage is TRBV5-6 and J usage is TRBJ2-7, with 7 bases fitting TRBD1. The germline V gene encodes CDR1 SGHDT and CDR2 YYEEEE. The ends lost 5 bases at V and 2 bases at J; junction bases unmatched: 7. This CDR3 is built from 14 residues. The CDR3 reads CASRIRDSPYEQYF. CDR3 nucleotides: TGTGCCAGCAGAATCCGGGACAGCCCCTACGAGCAGTACTTC.

In DNA form, the CDR3 reads TGTGCCAGCAGTTTCAGGGCACAGGGGGCCACCGGGGAGCTGTTTTTT. Translation: CASSFRAQGATGELFF. The chain employs TRBV27 and TRBJ2-2; 9 bases are shared with TRBD1. V gave up 3 bases and J gave up 4 bases; unmatched junction bases: 6. Germline loops: CDR1 MNHEY, CDR2 SMNVEV (reference sequence). This CDR3 is built from 16 residues.

V and J are TRBV9 and TRBJ1-3, with no clear D. The CDR3 has 14 residues. V lost 0 bases and J 0 bases, leaving 4 bases between the germline ends. Germline loops: CDR1 SGDLS, CDR2 YYNGEE. The DNA of the CDR3 is TGTGCCAGCAGCGTAGCCAGCTCTGGAAACACCATATATTTT. Protein product: CASSVASSGNTIYF. Based on the CDR3 plus reference TRBV9 and TRBJ1-3, the full variable domain is DSGVTQTPKHLITATGQRVTLRCSPRSGDLSVYWYQQSLDQGLQFLIQYYNGEERAKGNILERFSAQQFPDLHSELNLSSLELGDSALYFCASSVASSGNTIYFGEGSWLTVV.

V gene TRBV27 combines with J gene TRBJ2-3; TRBD1 might be the D (6 bases). Germline V lookup: CDR1 MNHEY, CDR2 SMNVEV (reference sequence). The V end lost 3 bases, the J end lost 11 bases, and 18 bases lay between the germline ends. The CDR3 contains 14 residues. CDR3 in amino acids: CASSFHRDQTGQYF. The CDR3, as DNA: TGTGCCAGCAGTTTCCACAGGGACCAAACAGGGCAGTATTTT.